This TCR beta chain was sequenced in a study of blood T cells in healthy people across ages. Germline CDR1 and CDR2: SGHRS and YFSETQ. The CDR3 totals 16 residues. V was pared by 3 bases and J by 2 bases, with 8 bases of the junction left unmatched. Primers used in a second PCR of about 7 to 12 cycles were a sample-barcoded 5' primer and a J-beta primer mix. From the 5' RACE reads, TCRdb called clonotypes with MiXCR, one entry per CDR3 protein. The profile shows about 600,000 distinct CDR3 sequences, 45% to 55% of them singletons. The sample was blood. This clonotype was obtained from a man older than 75 in good health. The V call is TRBV5-1, the J call TRBJ2-7; 10 bases map to TRBD1. The DNA for the CDR3 is TGCGCCAGCAGCTCCTCCGGGACAGGGGCCGCCTACGAGCAGTACTTC. Translation gives CASSSSGTGAAYEQYF.